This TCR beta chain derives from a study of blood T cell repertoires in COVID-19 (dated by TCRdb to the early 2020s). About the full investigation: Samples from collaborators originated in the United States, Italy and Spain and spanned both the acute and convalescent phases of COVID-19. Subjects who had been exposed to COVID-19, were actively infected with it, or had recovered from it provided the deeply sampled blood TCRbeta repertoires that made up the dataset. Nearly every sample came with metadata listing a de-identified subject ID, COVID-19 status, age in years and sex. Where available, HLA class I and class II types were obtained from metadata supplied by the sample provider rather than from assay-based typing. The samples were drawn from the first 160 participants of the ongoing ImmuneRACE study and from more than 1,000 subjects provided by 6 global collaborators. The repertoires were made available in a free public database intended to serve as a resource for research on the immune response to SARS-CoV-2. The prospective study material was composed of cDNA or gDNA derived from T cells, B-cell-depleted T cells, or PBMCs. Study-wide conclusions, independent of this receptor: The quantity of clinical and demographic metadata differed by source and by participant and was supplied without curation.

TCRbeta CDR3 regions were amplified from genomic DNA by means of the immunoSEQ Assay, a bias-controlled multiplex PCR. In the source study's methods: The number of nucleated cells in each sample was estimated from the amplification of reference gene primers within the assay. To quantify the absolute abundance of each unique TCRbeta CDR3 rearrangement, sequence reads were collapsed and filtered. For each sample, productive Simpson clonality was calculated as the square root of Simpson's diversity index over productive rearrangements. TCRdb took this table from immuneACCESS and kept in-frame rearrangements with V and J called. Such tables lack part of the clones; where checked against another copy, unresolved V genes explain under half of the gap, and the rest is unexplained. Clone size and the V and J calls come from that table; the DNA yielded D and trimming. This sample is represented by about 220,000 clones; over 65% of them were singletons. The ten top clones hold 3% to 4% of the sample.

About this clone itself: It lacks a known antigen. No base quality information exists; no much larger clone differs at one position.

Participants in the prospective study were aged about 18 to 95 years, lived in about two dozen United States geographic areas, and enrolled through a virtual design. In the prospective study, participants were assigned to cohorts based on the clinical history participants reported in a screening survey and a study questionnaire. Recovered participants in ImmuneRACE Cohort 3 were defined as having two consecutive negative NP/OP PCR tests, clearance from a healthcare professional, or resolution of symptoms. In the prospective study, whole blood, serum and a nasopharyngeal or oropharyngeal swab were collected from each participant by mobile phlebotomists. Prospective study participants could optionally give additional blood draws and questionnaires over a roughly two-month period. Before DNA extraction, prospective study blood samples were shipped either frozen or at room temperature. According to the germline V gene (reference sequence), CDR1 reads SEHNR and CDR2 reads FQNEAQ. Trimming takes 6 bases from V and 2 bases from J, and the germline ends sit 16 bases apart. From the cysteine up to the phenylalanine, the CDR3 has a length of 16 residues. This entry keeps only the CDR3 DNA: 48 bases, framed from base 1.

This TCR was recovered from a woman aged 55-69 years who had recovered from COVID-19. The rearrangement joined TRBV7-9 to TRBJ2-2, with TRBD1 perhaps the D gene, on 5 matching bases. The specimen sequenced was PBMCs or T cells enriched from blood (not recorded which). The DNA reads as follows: TGTGCCAGCAGGTTCTTCCGGACAAATAACACCGGGGAGCTGTTTTTT. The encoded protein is CASRFFRTNNTGELFF.